This TCR beta chain was obtained from a study of blood T cells in healthy people across ages. There are 10 residues in the CDR3. V dropped 7 bases and J dropped 10 bases, with 8 bases sitting between them. Germline lookup yields CDR1 SNHLY and CDR2 FYNNEI. Together with a sample-barcoded 5' primer, a J-beta primer mix was included in a second PCR lasting about 6 to 11 cycles. TCRdb reanalysed the 5' RACE reads using MiXCR and keeps one entry per CDR3 protein. This table has about 1.7 million distinct CDR3 sequences, over 25% appearing once. Sequenced material: blood. The rearrangement links TRBV2 to TRBJ2-1; no clear D gene. The sequence was obtained from a woman aged 25 to 45 in good health. This CDR3 is CASNIAEQFF. CDR3 DNA sequence: TGTGCCAGCAATATTGCCGAGCAGTTCTTC.